These 29 T cell receptor beta chains originate from one sample sequenced in a study of radiotherapy plus CTLA-4 blockade in lung cancer. This table comes from immunoSEQ multiplex PCR, and its TCRdb copy is limited to in-frame clones, with some not included. The sample yields 25,000 to 30,000 clones, roughly 71% seen once. Sequencing was performed on peripheral blood, taken from a patient treated with radiotherapy plus ipilimumab. The receptors shown here come from a human donor with non-small cell lung cancer that progressed on radiotherapy plus ipilimumab.

In its sample, this clone was seen once. The chain employs TRBV6-5 and TRBJ2-7; no firm D call. V was cut by 2 bases and J by 6 bases, with 17 bases left in between. The V gene's germline CDR1 is MNHEY and CDR2 SVGAGI. The CDR3 totals 15 residues. Here the CDR3 reads CASSYDGFQSSEQYF. CDR3 coding DNA: TGTGCCAGCAGTTACGATGGGTTCCAGTCTTCCGAGCAGTACTTC.

The CDR3 sequence is CAISESGVGSYEQYF. DNA for the CDR3: TGTGCCATCAGTGAGTCGGGGGTAGGCTCCTACGAGCAGTACTTC. The chain has TRBV10-3 and TRBJ2-7; D may correspond to TRBD1 or TRBD2 (5 bases each). Germline V gene lookup returns CDR1 ENHRY and CDR2 SYGVKD. The CDR3 extends over 15 amino acids. Trimming left V 0 bases short and J 0 bases short, with 9 bases between.

J is TRBJ2-2 and V is TRBV28; 7 nucleotides match TRBD1. The V gene's germline CDR1 is MDHEN and CDR2 SYDVKM. The V and J ends lost 2 bases and 2 bases, in that order; junction bases with no gene match: 2. The CDR3 covers 15 residues. Here the CDR3 DNA reads TGTGCCAGCAGTTTAGGGACAGTTAACACCGGGGAGCTGTTTTTT. As protein: CASSLGTVNTGELFF.

This clone has only a few counts. The rearrangement uses TRBV13 and TRBJ2-1; the match to TRBD2 covers 14 bases. V lost 4 bases and J lost 8; bases outside the gene matches: 10. The CDR3 loop spans 17 amino acids. Germline V gene lookup returns CDR1 PRHDT and CDR2 FYEKMQ (reference sequence). CDR3 loop: CASSSEGLAGALDEQFF. CDR3 DNA: TGTGCCAGCAGCTCCGAGGGACTAGCGGGAGCCCTCGATGAGCAGTTCTTC.

This chain uses TRBV5-6 with TRBJ1-4; TRBD1 is a possible D gene (5 bases). This CDR3 comprises 15 residues. Trimming pared 5 bases from V and 8 bases from J, leaving 19 bases between. From germline, CDR1 is SGHDT and CDR2 YYEEEE. CDR3 region: CASSPAGGSQEKLFF. The CDR3 DNA is TGTGCCAGCAGTCCCGCGGGGGGGAGTCAAGAAAAACTGTTTTTT.

This clone was detected only once. V gene TRBV7-9 combines with J gene TRBJ2-7; D unresolved. Trimming left V 3 bases short and J 5 bases short, with 5 bases between. CDR1 and CDR2 from the germline V gene are SEHNR and FQNEAQ (reference sequence). This CDR3 spans 11 amino acids. CDR3 loop: CASSFSDEQYF. The CDR3 DNA reads TGTGCCAGCAGCTTTAGTGACGAGCAGTACTTC. The complete variable domain, with remaining parts taken from reference TRBV7-9 and TRBJ2-7, reads DTGVSQNPRHKITKRGQNVTFRCDPISEHNRLYWYRQTLGQGPEFLTYFQNEAQLEKSRLLSDRFSAERPKGSFSTLEIQRTEQGDSAMYLCASSFSDEQYFGPGTRLTVT.

This clone was seen more than once but under ten times. V gene TRBV15 combines with J gene TRBJ2-1; a weak D match, TRBD1 (5 bases). Germline V lookup: CDR1 LNHNV, CDR2 YYDKDF (reference sequence). This CDR3 is 15 amino acids long. The V and J ends lost 9 bases and 6 bases respectively, with 21 bases between them. In DNA, the CDR3 is TGTGCCACGACACTGCAGGGCTCGTCGGTCAATGAGCAGTTCTTC. Its translation: CATTLQGSSVNEQFF.

The DNA for the CDR3 is TGTGCCAGCAGCCAAAGAGCTGGAAGGGGCTACACCTTC. Amino acids: CASSQRAGRGYTF. The gene calls are TRBV21-1 and TRBJ1-2. TRBV21-1 is a listed pseudogene. The CDR3 consists of 13 residues.

J is TRBJ1-2 and V is TRBV19; unclear D gene. CDR3 length: 14 residues. Trimming removed 3 bases from V and 8 bases from J, with 16 bases in between. Germline loops: CDR1 LNHDA, CDR2 SQIVND (reference sequence). DNA for the CDR3: TGTGCCAGTAGTATTAACAAGAGACCCTACGGCTACACCTTC. Encoded protein: CASSINKRPYGYTF.

This clone was counted only a few times. This chain links TRBV6-1 with TRBJ2-7, with 10 positions matching TRBD1. V trimming: 2 bases; J trimming: 2 bases; junction bases outside the gene matches: 3. This CDR3 region has 15 residues. Germline CDR1 is MNHNS and CDR2 is SASEGT. The chain's CDR3 is CASSEYGTGAYEQYF. DNA of the CDR3: TGTGCCAGCAGTGAATACGGGACAGGGGCCTACGAGCAGTACTTC.

The genes are TRBV7-6 and TRBJ1-5; D not resolved. This CDR3 contains 13 residues. Germline CDR1 reads SGHVS; CDR2 reads FNYEAQ. Between the trimmed V and J ends, which lost 3 bases and 4 bases, there was a span of 7 bases. The CDR3 nucleotides are TGTGCCAGCAGCTTGGAAACTAATCAGCCCCAGCATTTT. Translated: CASSLETNQPQHF.

The genes are TRBV5-1 and TRBJ2-7; possible D gene TRBD1, 6 bases. The CDR3 is 14 residues long. Trimming shortened V by 1 base and J by 6 bases, and 14 bases separated the two germline ends. From germline, CDR1 is SGHRS and CDR2 YFSETQ. The CDR3 is CASSLSNRVGEQYF. The CDR3 bases are TGCGCCAGCAGCTTGTCCAACAGGGTGGGCGAGCAGTACTTC.

This clone was counted a few times. Other DNA variants within this sample encode the same CDR3. V is TRBV5-1 and J is TRBJ2-7; tentative D call: TRBD2 (7 bases). This CDR3 region has 15 residues. Trimming took off 0 bases at V and 0 bases at J, with 10 bases between the two ends. Germline CDR1 reads SGHRS; CDR2 reads YFSETQ. CDR3: CASSLGGGVSYEQYF. As DNA, the CDR3 is TGCGCCAGCAGCTTGGGAGGGGGGGTCTCCTACGAGCAGTACTTC.

This clone was recorded once. The rearrangement links TRBV10-2 to TRBJ2-1; a weak D match, TRBD2 (6 bases). Trimming removed 3 bases at V and 4 bases at J, with 13 bases between. Germline CDR1 reads WSHSY; CDR2 reads SAAADI. This CDR3 comprises 15 residues. The CDR3 region is CASSDIAAIYNEQFF. The CDR3, as DNA: TGCGCCAGCAGTGATATAGCGGCCATATACAATGAGCAGTTCTTC.

The V and J genes are TRBV15 and TRBJ1-5; D perhaps matches TRBD1 (6 bases). Germline CDR1 LNHNV, CDR2 YYDKDF (reference sequence). This CDR3 is 16 amino acids long. Trimming removed 0 bases from V and 7 bases from J, with 16 bases in between. The CDR3 spells CATSRERGGRGQPQHF. CDR3 DNA sequence: TGTGCCACCAGCAGAGAAAGGGGGGGGCGAGGGCAGCCCCAGCATTTT.

This chain links TRBV21-1 with TRBJ2-4; the table's D call TRBD1 went unverified against the DNA. TRBV21-1 constitutes a pseudogene. The CDR3 sequence is 19 residues long. CDR3 loop: CASHTAGQGGLKAKNIQYF. The DNA for the CDR3 is TGTGCCAGTCATACCGCAGGGCAGGGCGGTTTGAAGGCCAAAAACATTCAGTACTTC.

The rearrangement joins TRBV9 to TRBJ1-5; no firm D call. The CDR3 has 13 residues. Germline-derived CDR1 and CDR2 are SGDLS and YYNGEE. The V and J ends lost 0 bases and 5 bases respectively, with 6 bases between them. This CDR3 reads CASSVDPDQPQHF. The CDR3 DNA reads as TGTGCCAGCAGCGTAGACCCGGATCAGCCCCAGCATTTT.

This clone was observed once. The CDR3 protein is CASSDSGRYNSPLHF. DNA of the CDR3: TGTGCCAGCTCCGACTCAGGAAGATATAATTCACCCCTCCACTTT. This rearrangement joins TRBV18 to TRBJ1-6; D not resolved. CDR1 KGHSH and CDR2 LQKENI come from the germline V gene. The V end was cut by 6 bases, the J end by 4 bases, with 13 bases between. This CDR3 has 15 amino acids.

This clone has a handful of counts. The rearrangement uses TRBV5-6 and TRBJ2-7; maybe TRBD1 (6 bases). The CDR3 is 14 residues long. Germline V gives CDR1 SGHDT, CDR2 YYEEEE. Trimming cost V 1 base and J 6 bases, with 14 bases left between them. Written as DNA, the CDR3 is TGTGCCAGCAGCTTGTACACAGGGTTCGTCGAGCAGTACTTC. It specifies CASSLYTGFVEQYF.

The chain links TRBV28 to TRBJ1-5, with D maybe TRBD1 (5 bases). The CDR3 consists of 15 residues. Germline V gene lookup returns CDR1 MDHEN and CDR2 SYDVKM. Trimming cost V 6 bases and J 0 bases, with 12 bases left between them. The CDR3 DNA follows: TGTGCCAGCAGCCAAGACAGCAATAGCAATCAGCCCCAGCATTTT. Translating it yields CASSQDSNSNQPQHF.

The rearrangement uses TRBV7-2 and TRBJ2-3; 7 nucleotides line up with TRBD2. V lost 3 bases, J lost 2 bases, and 11 bases stayed unmatched. The CDR3 has 17 amino acids. The germline CDR1 and CDR2 sequences are SGHTA and FQGNSA. CDR3 loop: CASSFYSTGTITDTQYF. In DNA form, the CDR3 reads TGTGCCAGCAGCTTCTATTCAACCGGGACTATCACAGATACGCAGTATTTT. The full variable domain, in which reference TRBV7-2 and TRBJ2-3 provide the parts outside the CDR3, is GAGVSQSPSNKVTEKGKDVELRCDPISGHTALYWYRQSLGQGLEFLIYFQGNSAPDKSGLPSDRFSAERTGGSVSTLTIQRTQQEDSAVYLCASSFYSTGTITDTQYFGPGTRLTVL.

The gene calls are TRBV9 and TRBJ1-2; D might be TRBD1 (6 bases). CDR3 size: 18 residues. The germline CDR1 and CDR2 sequences are SGDLS and YYNGEE. Trimming stripped 3 bases from V and 2 bases from J, with 23 bases between. The CDR3 DNA reads as TGTGCCAGCAGCGGCTCCGGACAGTCAAATTCGTTAAACTATGGCTACACCTTC. Translated: CASSGSGQSNSLNYGYTF.

This chain links TRBV7-2 with TRBJ1-2; tentative D call: TRBD1 (5 bases). V dropped 4 bases and J dropped 13 bases, with 13 bases sitting between them. Per the germline V gene, CDR1 is SGHTA and CDR2 is FQGNSA. The CDR3 is 11 amino acids. The CDR3 nucleotides are TGTGCCAGCAGCTCGGGGACCACGGTCACCTTC. Amino acid sequence: CASSSGTTVTF. Filled out from reference TRBV7-2 and TRBJ1-2, the complete variable domain reads GAGVSQSPSNKVTEKGKDVELRCDPISGHTALYWYRQSLGQGLEFLIYFQGNSAPDKSGLPSDRFSAERTGGSVSTLTIQRTQQEDSAVYLCASSSGTTVTFGSGTRLTVV.

V and J are TRBV28 and TRBJ2-6, with 7 nucleotides matching TRBD2. Germline assignment: CDR1 MDHEN and CDR2 SYDVKM. There are 18 residues in the CDR3. J lost 0 bases, V lost 4 bases, and 9 bases had no gene match. CDR3 protein: CASSSFSGDRSGANVLTF. CDR3 bases: TGTGCCAGCAGTTCATTCAGCGGGGATCGCTCTGGGGCCAACGTCCTGACTTTC.

V and J are TRBV7-2 and TRBJ2-7; maybe TRBD1 (7 bases). Germline assignment: CDR1 SGHTA and CDR2 FQGNSA. This CDR3 has 14 amino acids. Deletions cut 6 bases from V and 4 bases from J, with 16 bases between. DNA for the CDR3: TGTGCCAGCAGTTCAACAGGGGCGGGGTACGAGCAGTACTTC. It translates to CASSSTGAGYEQYF. The full variable domain, in which reference TRBV7-2 and TRBJ2-7 provide the parts outside the CDR3, is GAGVSQSPSNKVTEKGKDVELRCDPISGHTALYWYRQSLGQGLEFLIYFQGNSAPDKSGLPSDRFSAERTGGSVSTLTIQRTQQEDSAVYLCASSSTGAGYEQYFGPGTRLTVT.

The V and J genes are TRBV5-4 and TRBJ2-1, with 11 bases that match TRBD1. The germline V gene encodes CDR1 SGHNT and CDR2 YYREEE (reference sequence). The CDR3 has 14 amino acids. V dropped 3 bases and J dropped 6; count of bases not matched to a gene: 2. The CDR3: CASSSDRGLNEQFF. DNA for the CDR3: TGTGCCAGCAGCTCGGACAGGGGGCTCAATGAGCAGTTCTTC.

The gene calls are TRBV27 and TRBJ2-7; 9 nucleotides match TRBD1. CDR1 and CDR2 (germline): MNHEY, SMNVEV (reference sequence). The J segment lost 3 bases and the V segment lost 2 bases, leaving 2 bases of the junction unmatched. CDR3 length equals 14 residues. The CDR3 here is CASSLGTGIYEQYF. Written as DNA, the CDR3 is TGTGCCAGCAGTTTAGGGACAGGGATCTACGAGCAGTACTTC.

In its sample, this clone was seen a few times. CDR3 in amino acids: CASSLGDSSYEQYF. The CDR3 bases are TGTGCCAGCAGTTTAGGGGACAGCTCCTACGAGCAGTACTTC. The rearrangement uses TRBV28 and TRBJ2-7; TRBD1 matches 7 bases. This CDR3 is 14 amino acids long. The V and J ends lost 2 bases and 0 bases, in that order; junction bases with no gene match: 1. CDR1 is MDHEN, CDR2 SYDVKM, per germline.

The CDR3 bases are TGTGCCAGCAAAACGGGGGGAAGCTCCTACGAGCAGTACTTC. Its translation is CASKTGGSSYEQYF. The chain recombines TRBV2 with TRBJ2-7; 7 bases are shared with TRBD2. The germline V gene encodes CDR1 SNHLY and CDR2 FYNNEI. The trim removed 7 bases at V and 0 bases at J, leaving 6 bases unmatched. The CDR3 consists of 14 residues.